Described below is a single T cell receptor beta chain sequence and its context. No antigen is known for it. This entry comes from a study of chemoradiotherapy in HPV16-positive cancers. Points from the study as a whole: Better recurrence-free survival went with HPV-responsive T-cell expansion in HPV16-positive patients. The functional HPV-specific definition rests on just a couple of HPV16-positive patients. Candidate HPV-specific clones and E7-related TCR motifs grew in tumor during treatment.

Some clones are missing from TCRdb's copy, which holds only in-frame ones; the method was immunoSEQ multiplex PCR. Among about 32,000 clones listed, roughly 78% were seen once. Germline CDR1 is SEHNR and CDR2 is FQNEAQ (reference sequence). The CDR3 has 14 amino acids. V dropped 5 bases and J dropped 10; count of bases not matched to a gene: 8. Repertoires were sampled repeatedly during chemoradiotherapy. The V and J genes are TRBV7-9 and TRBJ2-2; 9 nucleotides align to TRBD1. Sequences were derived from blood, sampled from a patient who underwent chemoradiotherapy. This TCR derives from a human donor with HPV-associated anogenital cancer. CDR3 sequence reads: CASSPGTGRAELFF. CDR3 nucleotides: TGTGCCAGCAGCCCCGGGACAGGGAGAGCGGAGCTGTTTTTT.